The present T cell receptor beta chain was sequenced within a study of beta chain features in type 1 diabetes. Study-wide points: TCRB CDR3s were moderately but significantly shorter in Type 1 diabetes patients in all four CD4+ subsets. Type 1 diabetes patients had VDJ junctions that carried fewer insertions and more deletions.

Expressed TCRB transcripts were sequenced after all isolated RNA was converted to cDNA. Assay: immunoSEQ multiplex PCR; the TCRdb copy retains only in-frame clones and omits some. The sample lists 600,000 or so clones, 9.5% to 15% seen once, with 0.095% to 0.15% in the top ten. Only a few counts were recorded for this clone. Antigen: not known. The clonotype originates from a man younger than 40 with type 1 diabetes. Sequencing used naive CD4+ T cells from blood.

The CDR3 nucleotides read TGTGCCAGCAGTTTTCTGCGGGACCAAGAGACCCAGTACTTC. As protein: CASSFLRDQETQYF. J is TRBJ2-5 and V is TRBV28, with D perhaps matching TRBD2 (5 bases). Germline CDR1 MDHEN, CDR2 SYDVKM. The CDR3 spans 14 residues. V lost 3 bases and J 0 bases, leaving 8 bases between the germline ends.